This T cell receptor (beta chain) was captured in a study of OX40 agonist ivuxolimab in advanced cancers. Across the study: Checkpoint inhibitors had been given previously to 40% of patients. Among those treated, three patients had partial responses, one with hepatocellular carcinoma and two with cutaneous melanoma. The study's findings and limits: Normalized T-cell clonal expansion was also low in some nonresponders.

Autoimmune disease history or systemic immunosuppression led to patients being barred. The CDR3 has 13 residues. Trimming cost V 3 bases and J 4 bases, with 9 bases left between them. CDR1 and CDR2 from the germline V gene are SGHTA and FQGNSA. Method: immunoSEQ multiplex PCR; TCRdb's copy keeps in-frame clones and lacks some. This sample carries fewer than 75,000 clones, around 89% of them seen once, and the ten largest clones take around 0.65%. This clone was seen a single time. Its antigen is unknown. The chain recombines TRBV7-2 with TRBJ2-5; D gene unclear. The sequence derives from an adult with an advanced solid tumor such as melanoma, head and neck, liver or kidney cancer. The sequences come from CD4+ or CD8+ T cells sorted from blood, collected in a trial of the OX40 agonist ivuxolimab. The CDR3 DNA is TGTGCCAGCAGCTTTTACCCTTTAGAGACCCAGTACTTC. Translated: CASSFYPLETQYF.